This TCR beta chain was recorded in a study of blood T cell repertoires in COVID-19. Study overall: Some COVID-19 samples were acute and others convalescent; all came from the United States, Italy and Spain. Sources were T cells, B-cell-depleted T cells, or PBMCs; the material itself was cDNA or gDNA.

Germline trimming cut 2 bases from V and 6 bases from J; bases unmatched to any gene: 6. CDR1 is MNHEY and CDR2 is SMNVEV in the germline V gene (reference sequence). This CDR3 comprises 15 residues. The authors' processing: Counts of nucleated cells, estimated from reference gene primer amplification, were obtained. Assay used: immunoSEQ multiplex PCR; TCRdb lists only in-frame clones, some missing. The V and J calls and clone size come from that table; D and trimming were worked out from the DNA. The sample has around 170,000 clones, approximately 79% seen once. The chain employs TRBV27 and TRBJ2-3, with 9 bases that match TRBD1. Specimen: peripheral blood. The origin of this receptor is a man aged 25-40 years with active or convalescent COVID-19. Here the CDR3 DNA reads TGTGCCAGCAGTTTAACAGGGGGCGCGAGGGATACGCAGTATTTT. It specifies CASSLTGGARDTQYF.